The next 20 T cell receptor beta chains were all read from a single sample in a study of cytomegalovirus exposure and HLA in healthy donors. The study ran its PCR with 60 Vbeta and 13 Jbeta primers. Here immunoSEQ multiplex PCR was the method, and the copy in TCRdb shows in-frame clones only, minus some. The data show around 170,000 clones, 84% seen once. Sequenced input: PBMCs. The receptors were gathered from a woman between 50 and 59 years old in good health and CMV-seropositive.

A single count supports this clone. DNA for the CDR3: TGTGCCAGCGTAACTGGACAGGCGATCACAGATACGCAGTATTTT. This encodes CASVTGQAITDTQYF. The V gene is TRBV6-1, the J gene TRBJ2-3; 7 bases line up with TRBD1. The ends lost 8 bases at V and 2 bases at J; junction bases unmatched: 10. Germline values: CDR1 MNHNS, CDR2 SASEGT. This CDR3 comprises 15 residues.

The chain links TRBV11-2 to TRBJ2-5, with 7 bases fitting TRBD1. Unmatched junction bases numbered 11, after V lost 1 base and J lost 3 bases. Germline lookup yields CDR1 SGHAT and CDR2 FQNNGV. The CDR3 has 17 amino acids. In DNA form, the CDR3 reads TGTGCCAGCAGCTTAGTAAGGGCCCGCACAGGGGAAGAGACCCAGTACTTC. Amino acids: CASSLVRARTGEETQYF.

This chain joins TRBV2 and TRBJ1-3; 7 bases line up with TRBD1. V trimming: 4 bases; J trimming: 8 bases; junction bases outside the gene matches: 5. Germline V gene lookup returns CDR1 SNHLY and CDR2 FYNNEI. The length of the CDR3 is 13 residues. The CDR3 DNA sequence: TGTGCCAGCAGTGGACAGGGAGGAGACACCATATATTTT. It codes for CASSGQGGDTIYF.

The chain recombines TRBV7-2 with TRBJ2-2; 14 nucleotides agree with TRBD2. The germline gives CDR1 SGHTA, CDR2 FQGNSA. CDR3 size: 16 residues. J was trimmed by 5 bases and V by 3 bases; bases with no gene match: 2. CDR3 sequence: CASSFRTSGGTGELFF. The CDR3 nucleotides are TGTGCCAGCAGCTTCAGGACTAGCGGGGGGACCGGGGAGCTGTTTTTT.

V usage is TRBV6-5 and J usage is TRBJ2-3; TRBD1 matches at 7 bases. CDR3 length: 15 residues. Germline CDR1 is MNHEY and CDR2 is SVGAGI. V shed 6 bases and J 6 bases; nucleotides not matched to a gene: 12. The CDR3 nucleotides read TGTGCCAGCAGACAAGGGGGCGCCGGTCGGGATACGCAGTATTTT. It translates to CASRQGGAGRDTQYF.

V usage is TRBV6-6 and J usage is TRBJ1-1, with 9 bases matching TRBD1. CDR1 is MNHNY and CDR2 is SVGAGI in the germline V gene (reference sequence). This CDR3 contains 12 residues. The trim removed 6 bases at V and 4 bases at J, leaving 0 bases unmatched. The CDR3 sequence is CASRTGGTEAFF. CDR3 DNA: TGTGCCAGCAGGACAGGGGGCACTGAAGCTTTCTTT.

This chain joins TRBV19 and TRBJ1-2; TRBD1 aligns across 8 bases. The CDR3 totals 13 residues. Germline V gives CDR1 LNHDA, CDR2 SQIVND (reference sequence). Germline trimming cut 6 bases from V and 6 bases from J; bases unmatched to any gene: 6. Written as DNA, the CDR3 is TGTGCCAGTAGAGAGGACAGGGCCCATGGCTACACCTTC. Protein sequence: CASREDRAHGYTF.

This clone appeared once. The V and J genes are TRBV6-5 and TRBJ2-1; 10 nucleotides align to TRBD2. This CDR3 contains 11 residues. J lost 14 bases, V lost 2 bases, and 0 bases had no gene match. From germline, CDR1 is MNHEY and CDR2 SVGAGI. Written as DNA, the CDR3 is TGTGCCAGCAGTTACGGACTAGCGGAGTTCTTC. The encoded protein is CASSYGLAEFF.

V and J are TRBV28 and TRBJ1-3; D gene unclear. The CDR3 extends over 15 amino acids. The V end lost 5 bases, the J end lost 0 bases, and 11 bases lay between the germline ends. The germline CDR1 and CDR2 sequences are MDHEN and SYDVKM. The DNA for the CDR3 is TGTGCCAGCAGTCCGACAAGACCCTCTGGAAACACCATATATTTT. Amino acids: CASSPTRPSGNTIYF.

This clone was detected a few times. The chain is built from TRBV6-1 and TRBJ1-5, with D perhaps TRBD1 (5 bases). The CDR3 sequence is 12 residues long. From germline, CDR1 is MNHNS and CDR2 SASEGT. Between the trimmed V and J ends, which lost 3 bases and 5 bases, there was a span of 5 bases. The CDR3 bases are TGTGCCAGCAGTGAGGGGCATCAGCCCCAGCATTTT. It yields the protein CASSEGHQPQHF.

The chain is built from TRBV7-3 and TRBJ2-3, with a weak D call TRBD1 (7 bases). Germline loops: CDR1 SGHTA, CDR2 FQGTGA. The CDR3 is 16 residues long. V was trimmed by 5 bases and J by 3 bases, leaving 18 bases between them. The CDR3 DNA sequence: TGTGCCAGCAGCCCAACGCGGCAGGGGGGTACAGATACGCAGTATTTT. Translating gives CASSPTRQGGTDTQYF. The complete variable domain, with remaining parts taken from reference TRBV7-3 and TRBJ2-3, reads GAGVSQTPSNKVTEKGKYVELRCDPISGHTALYWYRQSLGQGPEFLIYFQGTGAADDSGLPNDRFFAVRPEGSVSTLKIQRTERGDSAVYLCASSPTRQGGTDTQYFGPGTRLTVL.

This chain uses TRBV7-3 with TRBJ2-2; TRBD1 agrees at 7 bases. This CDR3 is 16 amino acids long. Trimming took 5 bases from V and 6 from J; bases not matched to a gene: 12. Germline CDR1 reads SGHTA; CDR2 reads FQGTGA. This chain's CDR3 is CASSPRIEGGAGELFF. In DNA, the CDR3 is TGTGCCAGCAGCCCACGTATAGAAGGGGGCGCCGGGGAGCTGTTTTTT.

CDR3 protein: CASRRESNEQFF. The CDR3 DNA reads TGTGCCAGCCGTAGGGAGAGCAATGAGCAGTTCTTC. This rearrangement joins TRBV6-5 to TRBJ2-1, with a tentative D call TRBD2 (5 bases). This CDR3 spans 12 amino acids. Germline V CDR1 and CDR2: MNHEY, SVGAGI. The V and J ends lost 8 bases and 6 bases respectively, with 11 bases between them.

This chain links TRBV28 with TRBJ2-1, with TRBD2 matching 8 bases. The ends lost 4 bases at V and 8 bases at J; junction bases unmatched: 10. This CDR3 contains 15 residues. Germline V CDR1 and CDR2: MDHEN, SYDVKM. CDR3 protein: CASSSSTGGPDEQFF. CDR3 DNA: TGTGCCAGCAGTTCCTCGACGGGGGGGCCCGATGAGCAGTTCTTC.

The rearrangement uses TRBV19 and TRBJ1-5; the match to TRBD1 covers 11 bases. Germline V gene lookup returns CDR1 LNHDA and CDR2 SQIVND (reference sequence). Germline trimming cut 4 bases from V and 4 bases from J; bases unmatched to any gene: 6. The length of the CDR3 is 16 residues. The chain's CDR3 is CASSTGTGGGNQPQHF. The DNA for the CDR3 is TGTGCCAGTAGTACCGGGACAGGGGGAGGAAATCAGCCCCAGCATTTT.

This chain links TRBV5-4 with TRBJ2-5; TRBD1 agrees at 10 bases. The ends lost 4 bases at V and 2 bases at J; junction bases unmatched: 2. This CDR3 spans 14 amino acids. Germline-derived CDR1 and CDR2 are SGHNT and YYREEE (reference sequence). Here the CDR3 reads CASSDRGRQETQYF. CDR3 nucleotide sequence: TGTGCCAGCAGCGACAGGGGGCGTCAAGAGACCCAGTACTTC.

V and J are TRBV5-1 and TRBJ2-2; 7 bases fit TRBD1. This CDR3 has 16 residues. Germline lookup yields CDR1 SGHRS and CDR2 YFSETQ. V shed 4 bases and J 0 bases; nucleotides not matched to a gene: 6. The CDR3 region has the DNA TGCGCCAGCAGCCCGACAGGGACGTCGAACACCGGGGAGCTGTTTTTT. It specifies CASSPTGTSNTGELFF.

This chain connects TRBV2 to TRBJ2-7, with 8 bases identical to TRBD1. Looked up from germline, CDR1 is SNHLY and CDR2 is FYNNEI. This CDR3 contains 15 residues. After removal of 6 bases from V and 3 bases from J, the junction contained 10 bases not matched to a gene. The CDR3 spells CASRYSGQGGYEQYF. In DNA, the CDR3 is TGTGCCAGCAGATACTCTGGACAGGGTGGCTACGAGCAGTACTTC.

The CDR3 nucleotides read TGTGCCAGTAGTATGGGACTAGATTTTTACGAGCAGTACTTC. Translating it yields CASSMGLDFYEQYF. This chain connects TRBV19 to TRBJ2-7, with 8 nucleotides matching TRBD2. V shed 3 bases, J shed 4 bases, and the junction held 5 bases outside the gene matches. The CDR3 is 14 residues long. Germline CDR1 is LNHDA and CDR2 is SQIVND (reference sequence).

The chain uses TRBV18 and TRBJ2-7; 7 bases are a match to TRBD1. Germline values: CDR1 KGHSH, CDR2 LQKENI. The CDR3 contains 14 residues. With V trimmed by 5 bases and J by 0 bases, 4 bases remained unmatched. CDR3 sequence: CASSVGGPSYEQYF. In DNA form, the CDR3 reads TGTGCCAGCTCAGTAGGGGGCCCCTCCTACGAGCAGTACTTC.